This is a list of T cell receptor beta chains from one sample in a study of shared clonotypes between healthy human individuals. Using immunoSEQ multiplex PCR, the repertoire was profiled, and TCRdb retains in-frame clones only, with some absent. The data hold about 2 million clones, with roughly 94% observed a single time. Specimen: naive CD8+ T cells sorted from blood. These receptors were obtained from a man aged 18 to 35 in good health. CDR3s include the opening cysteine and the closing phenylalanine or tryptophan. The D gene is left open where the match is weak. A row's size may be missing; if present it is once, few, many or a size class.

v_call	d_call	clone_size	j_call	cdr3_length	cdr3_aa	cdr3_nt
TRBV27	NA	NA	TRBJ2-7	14	CASSFTGSSYEQYF	TGTGCCAGCAGTTTTACGGGAAGTTCCTACGAGCAGTACTTC
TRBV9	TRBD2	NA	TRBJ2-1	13	CASSVGGGTEQFF	TGTGCCAGCAGCGTAGGCGGGGGGACAGAGCAGTTCTTC
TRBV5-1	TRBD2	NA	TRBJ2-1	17	CASSYRLAGATYNEQFF	TGCGCCAGCAGCTACAGACTAGCGGGGGCCACCTACAATGAGCAGTTCTTC
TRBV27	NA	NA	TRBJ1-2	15	CASSLLGTSNYGYTF	TGTGCCAGCAGTTTATTAGGGACATCTAACTATGGCTACACCTTC
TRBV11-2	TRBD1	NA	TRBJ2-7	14	CASSPPTGVVEQYF	TGTGCCAGCAGCCCCCCGACAGGGGTGGTGGAGCAGTACTTC
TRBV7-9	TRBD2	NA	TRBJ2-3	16	CASSFIAGLGGDTQYF	TGTGCCAGCAGCTTCATAGCGGGCCTCGGGGGAGATACGCAGTATTTT
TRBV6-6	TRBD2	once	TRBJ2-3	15	CASTLAGGFTDTQYF	TGTGCCAGCACACTAGCGGGGGGGTTCACAGATACGCAGTATTTT
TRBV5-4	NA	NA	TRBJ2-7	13	CASSLKHSYEQYF	TGTGCCAGCAGCTTGAAACACAGCTACGAGCAGTACTTC
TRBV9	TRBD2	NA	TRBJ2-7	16	CASSGLAGGPSYEQYF	TGTGCCAGCAGCGGATTAGCGGGAGGACCTTCCTACGAGCAGTACTTC
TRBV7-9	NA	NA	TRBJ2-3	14	CASSWEIATDTQYF	TGTGCCAGCAGCTGGGAGATCGCCACGGATACGCAGTATTTT
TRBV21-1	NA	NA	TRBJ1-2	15	CASSPPGAGGMGYTF	TGTGCCAGCAGCCCCCCCGGGGCGGGTGGAATGGGCTACACCTTC
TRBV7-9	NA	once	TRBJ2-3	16	CASSLSKGGPTDTQYF	TGTGCCAGCAGCTTATCGAAAGGAGGGCCCACAGATACGCAGTATTTT
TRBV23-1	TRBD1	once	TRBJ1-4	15	CASSQLGQSNEKLFF	TGCGCCAGCAGTCAATTGGGACAGTCTAATGAAAAACTGTTTTTT
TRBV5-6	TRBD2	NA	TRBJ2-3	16	CASNPAGGTSTDTQYF	TGTGCCAGCAACCCAGCGGGGGGAACTAGCACAGATACGCAGTATTTT
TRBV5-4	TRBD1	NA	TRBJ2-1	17	CASSSGQGEGVDNEQFF	TGTGCCAGCAGCTCGGGACAGGGGGAAGGGGTGGACAATGAGCAGTTCTTC
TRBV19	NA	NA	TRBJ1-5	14	CASSIADTNQPQHF	TGTGCCAGTAGTATCGCGGACACTAATCAGCCCCAGCATTTT